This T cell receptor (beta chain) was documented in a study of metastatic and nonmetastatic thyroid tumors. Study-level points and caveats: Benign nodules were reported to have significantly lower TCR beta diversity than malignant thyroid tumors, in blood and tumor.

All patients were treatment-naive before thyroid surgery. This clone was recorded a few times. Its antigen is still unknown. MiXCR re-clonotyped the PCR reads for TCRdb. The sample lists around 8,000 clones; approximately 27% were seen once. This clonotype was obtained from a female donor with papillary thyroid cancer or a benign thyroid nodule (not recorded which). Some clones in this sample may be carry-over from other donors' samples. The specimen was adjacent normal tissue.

CDR3 residues: CASTSWEDEQYF. The CDR3, as DNA: TGTGCCAGCACCAGTTGGGAAGACGAGCAGTACTTC. V usage is TRBV7-9 and J usage is TRBJ2-7, with D hard to call. The CDR3 runs 12 residues. V lost 7 bases, J lost 5 bases, and 12 bases lay in between. Germline assignment: CDR1 SEHNR and CDR2 FQNEAQ (reference sequence).